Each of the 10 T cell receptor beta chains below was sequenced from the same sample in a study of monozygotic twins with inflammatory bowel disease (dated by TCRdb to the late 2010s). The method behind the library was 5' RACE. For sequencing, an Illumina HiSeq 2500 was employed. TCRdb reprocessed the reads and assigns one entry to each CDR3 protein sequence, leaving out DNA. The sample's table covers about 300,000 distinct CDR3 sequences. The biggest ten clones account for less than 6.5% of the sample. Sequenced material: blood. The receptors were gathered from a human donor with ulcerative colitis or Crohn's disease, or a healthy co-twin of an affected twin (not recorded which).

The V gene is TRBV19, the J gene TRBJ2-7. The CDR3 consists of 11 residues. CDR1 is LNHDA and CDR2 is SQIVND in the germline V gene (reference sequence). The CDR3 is CASSNTHEQYF.

CDR3 in amino acids: CSVPEGSGANVLTF. The chain recombines TRBV29-1 with TRBJ2-6. Germline V gene sequence: CDR1 SQVTM, CDR2 ANQGSEA. The CDR3 extends over 14 amino acids.

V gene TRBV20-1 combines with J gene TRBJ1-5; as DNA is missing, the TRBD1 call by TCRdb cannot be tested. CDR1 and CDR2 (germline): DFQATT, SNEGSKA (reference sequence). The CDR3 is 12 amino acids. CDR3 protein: CSARDGGQPQHF.

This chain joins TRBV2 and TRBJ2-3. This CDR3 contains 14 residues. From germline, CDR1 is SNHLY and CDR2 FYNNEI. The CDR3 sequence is CASSAEASTDTQYF.

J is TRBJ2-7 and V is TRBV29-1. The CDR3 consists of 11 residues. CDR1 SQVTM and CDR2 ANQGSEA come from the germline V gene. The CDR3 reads CSVYGPYEQYF.

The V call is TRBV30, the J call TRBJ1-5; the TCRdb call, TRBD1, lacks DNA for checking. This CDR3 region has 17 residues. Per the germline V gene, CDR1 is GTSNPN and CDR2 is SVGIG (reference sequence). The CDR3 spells CAWSQGRATHSNQPQHF.

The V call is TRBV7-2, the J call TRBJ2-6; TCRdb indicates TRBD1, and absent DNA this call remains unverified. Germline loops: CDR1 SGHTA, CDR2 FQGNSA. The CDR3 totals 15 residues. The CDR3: CASSLRTTGANVLTF.

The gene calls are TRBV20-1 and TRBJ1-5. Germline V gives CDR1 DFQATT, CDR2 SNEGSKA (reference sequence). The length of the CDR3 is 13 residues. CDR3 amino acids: CSAKPDSNQPQHF.

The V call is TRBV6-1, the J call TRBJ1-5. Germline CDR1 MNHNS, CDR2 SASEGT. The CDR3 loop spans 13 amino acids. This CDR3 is CASSEGWFQPQHF.

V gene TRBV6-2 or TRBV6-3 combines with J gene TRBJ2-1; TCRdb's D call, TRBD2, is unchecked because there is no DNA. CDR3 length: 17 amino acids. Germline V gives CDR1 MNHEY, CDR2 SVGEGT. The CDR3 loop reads CASSYGLMAGGYNEQFF.